This TCR beta chain was captured by sequencing in a study of blood T cell repertoires in COVID-19. In the study overall: Samples taken during acute and convalescent COVID-19 were collected in the United States, Italy and Spain. The analysed material was cDNA or gDNA that came from T cells, B-cell-depleted T cells, or PBMCs.

The method was immunoSEQ multiplex PCR; TCRdb's version includes in-frame clones alone and lacks a portion of them. This table holds roughly 220,000 clones, about nine tenths found once. Trimming removed 8 bases from V and 3 bases from J, with 13 bases in between. The CDR3 totals 13 residues. Germline loops: CDR1 MNHEY, CDR2 SMNVEV (reference sequence). The cohort comprised adults aged 18 to 89 years residing in about two dozen US areas. Membership in each cohort depended on participant-reported clinical history. The sequence derives from a woman aged 35 to 49 with acute COVID-19. The sample taken for sequencing was PBMCs or T cells enriched from blood (not recorded which). The chain joins TRBV27 to TRBJ1-2; weak D call: TRBD1 (5 bases). CDR3 loop: CASARGGDYGYTF. In nucleotides, the CDR3 is TGTGCCAGCGCACGCGGGGGGGACTATGGCTACACCTTC.